The rows below give T cell receptor beta chains drawn from one sample of a study of T cell responses to AZD1222 COVID-19 vaccine. Clones were sequenced by immunoSEQ multiplex PCR, and TCRdb holds only the in-frame ones, with some missing. The data show more than 120,000 clones, with 85% to 95% seen just once and around 5.1% held by the top ten. Here the sequenced sample was peripheral blood, taken on day 0 of AZD1222 vaccination. These receptor sequences come from an adult in good health. CDR3s include the opening cysteine and the closing phenylalanine or tryptophan. D genes are given only for firm matches. Some rows have no size entry. The others give once, few or many, or a class for an expanded clone.

CDR3: CASSDRGRGYGYTF; DNA: TGTGCCAGCAGTGACCGGGGGCGCGGCTATGGCTACACCTTC; D: -; V: TRBV6-1; J: TRBJ1-2; size: -
CDR3: CASSSGGRAGGNEQFF; DNA: TGTGCCAGCAGCTCTGGGGGCCGGGCGGGAGGCAATGAGCAGTTCTTC; D: TRBD2; V: TRBV5-4; J: TRBJ2-1; size: -
CDR3: CATRGVTEAFF; DNA: TGTGCCACCCGCGGGGTCACTGAAGCTTTCTTT; D: -; V: TRBV6-5; J: TRBJ1-1; size: -
CDR3: CASSLGRVAGGPGADTQYF; DNA: TGTGCCAGCAGCTTAGGCCGGGTAGCGGGGGGGCCGGGGGCAGATACGCAGTATTTT; D: TRBD2; V: TRBV13; J: TRBJ2-3; size: -
CDR3: CASSQEIDARSAFF; DNA: TGTGCCAGCAGCCAAGAGATTGACGCCCGTTCGGCTTTCTTT; D: -; V: TRBV4-2; J: TRBJ1-1; size: -
CDR3: CASSIPGGNQPQHF; DNA: TGTGCCAGTAGTATCCCAGGGGGCAATCAGCCCCAGCATTTT; D: -; V: TRBV19; J: TRBJ1-5; size: -
CDR3: CASSGDLWPQHF; DNA: TGTGCCAGTAGTGGTGATTTATGGCCCCAGCATTTT; D: -; V: TRBV19; J: TRBJ1-5; size: -
CDR3: CASSLAAGTGEGYTF; DNA: TGTGCCAGCAGCTTAGCGGCGGGTACAGGAGAAGGCTACACCTTC; D: -; V: TRBV7-9; J: TRBJ1-2; size: -
CDR3: CASSAGQKSSYEQYF; DNA: TGTGCCAGCAGCGCCGGACAGAAGAGCTCCTACGAGCAGTACTTC; D: -; V: TRBV13; J: TRBJ2-7; size: -
CDR3: CASSLGGLYEQYF; DNA: TGTGCCAGCAGCTTGGGGGGCCTTTACGAGCAGTACTTC; D: -; V: TRBV7-2; J: TRBJ2-7; size: -
CDR3: CASLGGIPSYNSPLHF; DNA: TGTGCCAGCCTCGGGGGTATCCCATCCTATAATTCACCCCTCCACTTT; D: -; V: TRBV7-8; J: TRBJ1-6; size: -
CDR3: CASSRVGARTEAFF; DNA: TGTGCCAGCAGCCGAGTGGGGGCAAGAACTGAAGCTTTCTTT; D: -; V: TRBV3-1/TRBV3-2; J: TRBJ1-1; size: -
CDR3: CASSPGTGNQPQHF; DNA: TGTGCCAGCTCACCGGGGACAGGGAATCAGCCCCAGCATTTT; D: TRBD1; V: TRBV18; J: TRBJ1-5; size: few
CDR3: CATTQSGEQYF; DNA: TGTGCCACCACTCAATCTGGGGAGCAGTACTTC; D: -; V: TRBV24-1; J: TRBJ2-7; size: -
CDR3: CASSYPGGVNYGYTF; DNA: TGTGCCAGCAGCTACCCTGGGGGGGTCAACTATGGCTACACCTTC; D: -; V: TRBV5-6; J: TRBJ1-2; size: -
CDR3: CAIDYRGGGYTF; DNA: TGTGCCATTGATTACAGGGGTGGAGGCTACACCTTC; D: TRBD1; V: TRBV2; J: TRBJ1-2; size: -
CDR3: CASSWDRTDTQYF; DNA: TGTGCCAGCAGTTGGGACAGAACAGATACGCAGTATTTT; D: TRBD1; V: TRBV6-5; J: TRBJ2-3; size: -
CDR3: CASSLGPPVMGYTF; DNA: TGTGCCAGCAGCTTAGGTCCTCCCGTGATGGGCTACACCTTC; D: -; V: TRBV7-2; J: TRBJ1-2; size: -
CDR3: CASSLEGRGYGYTF; DNA: TGTGCCAGCAGCTTGGAGGGACGGGGTTATGGCTACACCTTC; D: -; V: TRBV5-6; J: TRBJ1-2; size: -
CDR3: CASSLGTAYEQYF; DNA: TGTGCCAGCAGCTTAGGGACTGCCTACGAGCAGTACTTC; D: -; V: TRBV7-2; J: TRBJ2-7; size: -
CDR3: CASSGDRNTIYF; DNA: TGTGCCAGCAGCGGAGACAGAAACACCATATATTTT; D: -; V: TRBV9; J: TRBJ1-3; size: -
CDR3: CATLLGAYGYTF; DNA: TGTGCCACCCTGTTAGGGGCCTATGGCTACACCTTC; D: -; V: TRBV19; J: TRBJ1-2; size: -
CDR3: CASSGVLGDTQYF; DNA: TGCGCCAGCAGCGGCGTTTTGGGAGATACGCAGTATTTT; D: -; V: TRBV4-3; J: TRBJ2-3; size: -
CDR3: CASSSFGGLNTEAFF; DNA: TGTGCCAGCAGCTCCTTTGGGGGCCTGAACACTGAAGCTTTCTTT; D: -; V: TRBV7-8; J: TRBJ1-1; size: once
CDR3: CASSPDRGPSPLHF; DNA: TGTGCCAGCTCACCAGACAGGGGGCCTTCACCCCTCCACTTT; D: TRBD1; V: TRBV18; J: TRBJ1-6; size: -
CDR3: CASSEQGRHQPQHF; DNA: TGTGCCAGCAGTGAACAGGGGAGGCATCAGCCCCAGCATTTT; D: -; V: TRBV2; J: TRBJ1-5; size: once
CDR3: CASSMASGFNEQFF; DNA: TGTGCCAGTAGTATGGCTAGCGGGTTTAATGAGCAGTTCTTC; D: TRBD2; V: TRBV19; J: TRBJ2-1; size: once
CDR3: CAWSRDVQDYGYTF; DNA: TGTGCCTGGAGTAGGGACGTACAGGACTATGGCTACACCTTC; D: -; V: TRBV30; J: TRBJ1-2; size: -
CDR3: CASSINAGDYNEQFF; DNA: TGTGCCAGTAGTATAAATGCAGGGGACTACAATGAGCAGTTCTTC; D: -; V: TRBV19; J: TRBJ2-1; size: -
CDR3: CASIRPGGTYEQYF; DNA: TGTGCCAGCATTAGGCCAGGGGGAACCTACGAGCAGTACTTC; D: TRBD1; V: TRBV2; J: TRBJ2-7; size: -
CDR3: CASSLGQDYNEQFF; DNA: TGTGCCAGCAGCTTGGGGCAGGATTACAATGAGCAGTTCTTC; D: -; V: TRBV5-4; J: TRBJ2-1; size: -
CDR3: CATSDLKVPYGYTF; DNA: TGTGCCACCAGTGATTTGAAGGTGCCCTATGGCTACACCTTC; D: -; V: TRBV24-1; J: TRBJ1-2; size: once
CDR3: CASSFTGGLNTGELFF; DNA: TGTGCCAGCAGCTTCACCGGCGGACTGAACACCGGGGAGCTGTTTTTT; D: -; V: TRBV7-2; J: TRBJ2-2; size: -
CDR3: CAWRSGTGGYGYTF; DNA: TGTGCCTGGAGATCCGGGACAGGGGGCTATGGCTACACCTTC; D: TRBD1; V: TRBV30; J: TRBJ1-2; size: -
CDR3: CASSQDIGQGRTEAFF; DNA: TGTGCCAGCAGCCAAGATATCGGACAGGGGAGGACTGAAGCTTTCTTT; D: TRBD1; V: TRBV3-1/TRBV3-2; J: TRBJ1-1; size: -
CDR3: CASSQDSTGDLGGYTF; DNA: TGCGCCAGCAGCCAAGACTCCACAGGGGATCTTGGTGGCTACACCTTC; D: TRBD1; V: TRBV4-3; J: TRBJ1-2; size: -
CDR3: CASSHSPSSNQPQHF; DNA: TGTGCCAGCAGCCACAGTCCCTCGAGCAATCAGCCCCAGCATTTT; D: -; V: TRBV3-1/TRBV3-2; J: TRBJ1-5; size: -
CDR3: CASSLVSGGAGYGYTF; DNA: TGTGCCAGCAGCTTGGTTTCGGGGGGCGCTGGCTATGGCTACACCTTC; D: -; V: TRBV5-4; J: TRBJ1-2; size: -
CDR3: CASSLGGGRSYEQYF; DNA: TGCGCCAGCAGCTTGGGTGGGGGGAGATCCTACGAGCAGTACTTC; D: -; V: TRBV5-1; J: TRBJ2-7; size: -
CDR3: CASSLAGDEAFF; DNA: TGTGCCAGCAGCTTAGCAGGGGATGAAGCTTTCTTT; D: -; V: TRBV7-9; J: TRBJ1-1; size: once
CDR3: CASSPSSGGAYEQYF; DNA: TGTGCCAGCTCACCAAGTTCGGGCGGAGCCTACGAGCAGTACTTC; D: -; V: TRBV18; J: TRBJ2-7; size: once
CDR3: CASSVTTAYTEAFF; DNA: TGTGCCAGCAGTGTAACGACGGCCTACACTGAAGCTTTCTTT; D: -; V: TRBV2; J: TRBJ1-1; size: once
CDR3: CASSWSGGFTGELFF; DNA: TGTGCCAGCAGTTGGTCAGGGGGCTTCACCGGGGAGCTGTTTTTT; D: TRBD1; V: TRBV6-2/TRBV6-3; J: TRBJ2-2; size: -
CDR3: CSASPYLGTVPTNYGYTF; DNA: TGCAGTGCTAGTCCCTACCTGGGGACAGTTCCTACCAACTATGGCTACACCTTC; D: TRBD1; V: TRBV20-1; J: TRBJ1-2; size: -
CDR3: CASSPEGTYEQYF; DNA: TGTGCCAGCAGTCCAGAGGGAACCTACGAGCAGTACTTC; D: -; V: TRBV12-3/TRBV12-4; J: TRBJ2-7; size: -
CDR3: CASSPPGSDYGYTF; DNA: TGTGCCAGCAGCCCACCGGGGTCTGACTATGGCTACACCTTC; D: -; V: TRBV7-2; J: TRBJ1-2; size: -
CDR3: CASSRHSNQPQHF; DNA: TGTGCCAGCAGCCGACACTCCAATCAGCCCCAGCATTTT; D: -; V: TRBV6-2/TRBV6-3; J: TRBJ1-5; size: -
CDR3: CASSSGRLNEQFF; DNA: TGTGCCAGCAGCTCGGGACGCCTCAATGAGCAGTTCTTC; D: -; V: TRBV7-8; J: TRBJ2-1; size: -